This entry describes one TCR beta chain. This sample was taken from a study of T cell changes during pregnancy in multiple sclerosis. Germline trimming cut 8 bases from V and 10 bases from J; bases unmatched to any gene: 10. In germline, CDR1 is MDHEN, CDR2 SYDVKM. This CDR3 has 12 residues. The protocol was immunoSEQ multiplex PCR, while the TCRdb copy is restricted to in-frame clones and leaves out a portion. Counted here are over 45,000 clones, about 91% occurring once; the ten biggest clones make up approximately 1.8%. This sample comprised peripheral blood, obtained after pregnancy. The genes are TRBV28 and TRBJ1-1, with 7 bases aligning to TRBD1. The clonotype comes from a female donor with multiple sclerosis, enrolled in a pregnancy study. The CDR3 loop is CASLAWGQTAFF. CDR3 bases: TGTGCCAGCCTAGCTTGGGGACAGACAGCTTTCTTT.